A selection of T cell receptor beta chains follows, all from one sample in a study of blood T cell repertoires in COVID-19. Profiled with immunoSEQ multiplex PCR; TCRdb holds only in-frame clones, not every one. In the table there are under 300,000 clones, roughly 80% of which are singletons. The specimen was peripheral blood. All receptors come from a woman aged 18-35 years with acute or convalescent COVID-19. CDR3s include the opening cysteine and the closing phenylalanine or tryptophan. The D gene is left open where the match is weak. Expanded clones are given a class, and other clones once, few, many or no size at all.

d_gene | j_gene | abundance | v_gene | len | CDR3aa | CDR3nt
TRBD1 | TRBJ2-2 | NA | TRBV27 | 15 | CASSPGQVNTGELFF | TGTGCCAGCAGCCCGGGACAGGTCAACACCGGGGAGCTGTTTTTT
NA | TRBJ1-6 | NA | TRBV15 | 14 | CATSVLKGDSPLHF | TGTGCCACCAGCGTCCTCAAGGGAGATTCACCCCTCCACTTT
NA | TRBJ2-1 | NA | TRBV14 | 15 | CASSQDHGGYNEQFF | TGTGCCAGCAGCCAAGATCATGGGGGGTACAATGAGCAGTTCTTC
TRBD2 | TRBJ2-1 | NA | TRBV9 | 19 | CASSVATSGSSVSYNEQFF | TGTGCCAGCAGCGTAGCGACTAGCGGGAGTTCCGTTTCCTACAATGAGCAGTTCTTC
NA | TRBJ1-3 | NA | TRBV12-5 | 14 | CASGSGSSGNTIYF | TGTGCTAGTGGATCAGGGTCCTCTGGAAACACCATATATTTT
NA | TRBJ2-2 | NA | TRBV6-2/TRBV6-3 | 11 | CASSARGELFF | TGTGCCAGCAGTGCCCGGGGGGAGCTGTTTTTT
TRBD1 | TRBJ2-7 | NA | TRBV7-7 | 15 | CASSLAADRTYEQYF | TGTGCTAGCAGCTTAGCAGCGGACAGGACTTACGAGCAGTACTTC
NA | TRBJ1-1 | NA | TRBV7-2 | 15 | CASSSQTGVNTEAFF | TGTGCCAGCAGCTCTCAGACAGGAGTGAACACTGAAGCTTTCTTT
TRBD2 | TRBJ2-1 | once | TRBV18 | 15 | CASSTVLAAYNEQFF | TGTGCCAGCTCGACCGTTCTAGCGGCCTACAATGAGCAGTTCTTC
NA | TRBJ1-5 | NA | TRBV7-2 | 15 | CASSLQGPSNQPQHF | TGTGCCAGCAGCTTACAGGGGCCAAGCAATCAGCCCCAGCATTTT
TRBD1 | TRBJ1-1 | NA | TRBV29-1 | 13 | CSVGQPLGTEAFF | TGCAGCGTGGGACAGCCCCTGGGCACTGAAGCTTTCTTT
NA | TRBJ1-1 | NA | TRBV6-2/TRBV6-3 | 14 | CASSYYGPNTEAFF | TGTGCCAGCAGTTATTATGGCCCCAACACTGAAGCTTTCTTT
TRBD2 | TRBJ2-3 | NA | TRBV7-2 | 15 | CASSLRAGATDTQYF | TGTGCCAGCAGCTTAAGGGCGGGAGCAACAGATACGCAGTATTTT
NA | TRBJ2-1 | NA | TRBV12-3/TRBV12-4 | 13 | CASSLSGNNEQFF | TGTGCCAGCAGCCTTAGCGGTAACAATGAGCAGTTCTTC
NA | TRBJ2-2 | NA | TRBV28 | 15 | CASSHSQGYTGELFF | TGTGCCAGCAGCCACAGCCAAGGATACACCGGGGAGCTGTTTTTT
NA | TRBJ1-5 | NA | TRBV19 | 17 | CASSIVLGWGRNQPQHF | TGTGCCAGTAGTATCGTCTTAGGGTGGGGCCGGAATCAGCCCCAGCATTTT
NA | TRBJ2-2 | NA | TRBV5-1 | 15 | CASSLLAGPGGELFF | TGCGCCAGCAGCTTGTTGGCAGGGCCCGGCGGGGAGCTGTTTTTT
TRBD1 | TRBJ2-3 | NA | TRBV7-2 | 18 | CASSLGGRQGASLDTQYF | TGTGCCAGCAGCTTAGGGGGGCGACAGGGGGCTTCGTTGGATACGCAGTATTTT
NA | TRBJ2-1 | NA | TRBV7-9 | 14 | CASSFVALDNEQFF | TGTGCCAGCAGCTTCGTCGCACTAGACAATGAGCAGTTCTTC
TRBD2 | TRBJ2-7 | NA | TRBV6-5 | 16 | CASSYSGVAGVYEQYF | TGTGCCAGCAGTTACTCCGGGGTAGCGGGGGTCTACGAGCAGTACTTC
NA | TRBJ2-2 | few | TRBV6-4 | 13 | CASRKTGTGELFF | TGTGCCAGCAGAAAGACAGGAACCGGGGAGCTGTTTTTT
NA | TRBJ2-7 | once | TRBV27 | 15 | CASSLSRRAGNEQYF | TGTGCCAGCAGTTTATCGCGGAGGGCAGGTAACGAGCAGTACTTC
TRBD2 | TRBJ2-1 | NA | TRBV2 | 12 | CASSGTSNEQFF | TGTGCCAGCAGTGGGACTAGCAATGAGCAGTTCTTC
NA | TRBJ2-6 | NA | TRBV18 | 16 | CASSPVWGDGANVLTF | TGTGCCAGCTCACCCGTGTGGGGGGATGGGGCCAACGTCCTGACTTTC
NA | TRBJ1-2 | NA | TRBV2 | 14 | CASSEARQGGGYTF | TGTGCCAGCAGTGAAGCGAGGCAGGGTGGGGGCTACACCTTC
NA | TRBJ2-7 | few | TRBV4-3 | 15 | CASSQDYRSSYEQYF | TGCGCCAGCAGCCAAGACTACAGGAGCTCCTACGAGCAGTACTTC
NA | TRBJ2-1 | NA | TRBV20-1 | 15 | CSASNQRSSYNEQFF | TGCAGTGCTAGTAATCAGAGGAGCTCCTACAATGAGCAGTTCTTC
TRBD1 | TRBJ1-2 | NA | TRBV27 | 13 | CASSTYTGEVATF | TGTGCCAGCAGTACGTACACAGGGGAGGTTGCGACCTTC
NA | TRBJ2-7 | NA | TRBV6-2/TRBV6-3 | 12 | CASSYLEDEQYF | TGTGCCAGCAGTTATTTAGAGGACGAGCAGTACTTC
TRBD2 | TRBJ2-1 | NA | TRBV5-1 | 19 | CASSQSRSASGSSYNEQFF | TGCGCCAGCAGCCAATCCCGGTCGGCTAGCGGGAGCTCCTACAATGAGCAGTTCTTC
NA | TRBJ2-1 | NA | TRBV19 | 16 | CASSIGSAARYNEQFF | TGTGCCAGTAGTATTGGGAGCGCTGCTCGGTACAATGAGCAGTTCTTC
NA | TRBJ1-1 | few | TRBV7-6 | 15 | CASSLGRVGIVEAFF | TGTGCCAGCAGCTTAGGCAGGGTAGGGATAGTTGAAGCTTTCTTT
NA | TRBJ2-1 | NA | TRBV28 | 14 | CASSFSGNYNEQFF | TGTGCCAGCAGTTTCTCCGGGAACTACAATGAGCAGTTCTTC
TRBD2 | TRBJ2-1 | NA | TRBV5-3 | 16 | CARSLNHSPTSGQQFF | TGTGCCAGAAGCTTGAATCACAGTCCTACTAGCGGTCAGCAGTTCTTC
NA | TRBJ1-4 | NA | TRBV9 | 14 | CASSGGGLGEKLFF | TGTGCCAGCAGCGGCGGGGGTTTGGGCGAAAAACTGTTTTTT
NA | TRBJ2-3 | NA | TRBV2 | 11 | CASFPLDTQYF | TGTGCCAGCTTTCCTTTAGATACGCAGTATTTT
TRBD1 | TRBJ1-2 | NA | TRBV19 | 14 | CASSSLQGYYGYTF | TGTGCCAGTAGCTCCCTACAGGGGTACTATGGCTACACCTTC
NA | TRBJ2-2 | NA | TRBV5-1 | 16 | CASSLESQGGTGELFF | TGCGCCAGCAGTCTGGAGTCCCAGGGTGGCACCGGGGAGCTGTTTTTT
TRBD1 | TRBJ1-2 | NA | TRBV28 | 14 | CASSLSRTGGGYTF | TGTGCCAGCAGTTTATCCCGGACAGGGGGAGGCTACACCTTC
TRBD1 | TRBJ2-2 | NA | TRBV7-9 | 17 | CASSLGQGSGTTGELFF | TGTGCCAGCAGCCTGGGACAGGGGTCGGGAACAACCGGGGAGCTGTTTTTT
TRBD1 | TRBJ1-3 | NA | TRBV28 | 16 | CASGNLQGRAGNTIYF | TGTGCCAGCGGAAATTTACAGGGGAGAGCCGGAAACACCATATATTTT
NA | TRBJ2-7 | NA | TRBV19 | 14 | CASSQGQVAYEQYF | TGTGCCAGTAGTCAGGGGCAAGTAGCCTACGAGCAGTACTTC
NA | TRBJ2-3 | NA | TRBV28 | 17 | CASSLFTMAADTDTQYF | TGTGCCAGCAGCTTATTTACCATGGCGGCCGACACAGATACGCAGTATTTT
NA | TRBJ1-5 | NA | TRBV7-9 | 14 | CASSSTGSNQPQHF | TGTGCCAGCAGCTCCACAGGGTCCAATCAGCCCCAGCATTTT
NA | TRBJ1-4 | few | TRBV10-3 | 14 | CAISPEEGQEKLFF | TGTGCCATCAGTCCCGAGGAGGGGCAGGAAAAACTGTTTTTT
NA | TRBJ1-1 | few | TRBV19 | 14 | CASSTGQFGTEAFF | TGTGCCAGTAGTACCGGACAGTTCGGCACTGAAGCTTTCTTT
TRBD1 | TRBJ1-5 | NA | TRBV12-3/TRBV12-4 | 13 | CASAPRGYQPQHF | TGTGCCAGCGCTCCCAGGGGGTATCAGCCCCAGCATTTT
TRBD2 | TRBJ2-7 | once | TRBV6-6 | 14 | CASRTSGSSYEQYF | TGTGCCAGCAGGACTAGCGGGAGCTCCTACGAGCAGTACTTC
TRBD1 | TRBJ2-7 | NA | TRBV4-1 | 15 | CASSQTGTGINEQYF | TGCGCCAGCAGCCAGACCGGGACAGGGATCAACGAGCAGTACTTC
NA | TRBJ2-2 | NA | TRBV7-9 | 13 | CASSLNSIGELFF | TGTGCCAGCAGCTTAAACTCCATCGGGGAGCTGTTTTTT
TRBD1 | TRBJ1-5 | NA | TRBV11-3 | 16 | CASSFDRGPSNQPQHF | TGTGCCAGCAGCTTCGACAGGGGGCCTAGCAATCAGCCCCAGCATTTT
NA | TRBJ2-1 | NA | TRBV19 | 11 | CASLRDSEQFF | TGTGCCAGCCTCCGGGACTCCGAGCAGTTCTTC
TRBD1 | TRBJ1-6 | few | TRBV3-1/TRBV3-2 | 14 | CASSQGQGGSPLHF | TGTGCCAGCAGCCAGGGACAGGGTGGGTCACCCCTCCACTTT
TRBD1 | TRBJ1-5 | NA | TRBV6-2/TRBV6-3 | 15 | CASSYQGQHNQPQHF | TGTGCCAGCAGTTACCAGGGACAGCACAATCAGCCCCAGCATTTT